The source of this T cell receptor (beta chain) is a study of blood T cell repertoires in COVID-19. The CDR3 length is 13 residues. Trimming took 5 bases from V and 5 from J, leaving 12 bases between them. Germline V lookup: CDR1 SEHNR, CDR2 FQNEAQ (reference sequence). The authors' processing: Amplification from reference gene primers served as the basis for estimated nucleated cell counts. The protocol was immunoSEQ multiplex PCR, while the TCRdb copy is restricted to in-frame clones and leaves out a portion. V and J calls and clone size are those listed in that table; D and trimming were worked out from the DNA. The data contain 9,500 to 15,000 clones, approximately 70% of them singletons.

The V call is TRBV7-9, the J call TRBJ2-5; tentative D call: TRBD2 (6 bases). This receptor was taken from a man between 60 and 75 years old with COVID-19, enrolled during active disease. Specimen: peripheral blood. CDR3 in DNA: TGTGCCAGCAGCACCGGGACTTCGGAGACCCAGTACTTC. Translation gives CASSTGTSETQYF.